The entry below gives a single TCR beta chain sequence along with its context. The sample comes from a study of blood T cell repertoires in COVID-19. How the authors handled the data: The assay estimated nucleated cells by amplifying reference gene primers. The table came from immunoSEQ multiplex PCR; TCRdb's copy has only in-frame clones and leaves some out. V, J and clone size were drawn from that table, and D and trimming were deduced from the DNA. The data contain 150,000 to 200,000 clones, about 91% of them singletons. V lost 8 bases and J lost 2, with 10 bases in between. CDR1 and CDR2 from the germline V gene are SNHLY and FYNNEI. The CDR3 is 14 residues long.

The sample was PBMCs or T cells enriched from blood (not recorded which). The clonotype comes from a woman in her thirties or forties with acute COVID-19. J is TRBJ1-6 and V is TRBV2; D perhaps matches TRBD1 (5 bases). The CDR3: CASGREAYNSPLHF. CDR3 coding DNA: TGTGCCAGCGGCAGGGAGGCCTATAATTCACCCCTCCACTTT.